This T cell receptor beta chain emerged from a study of OX40 agonist ivuxolimab in advanced cancers. On the study more broadly: Given to patients was ivuxolimab, an agonistic anti-OX40 (CD134) antibody. Recorded diagnoses for dose-escalation patients were hepatocellular carcinoma, melanoma, renal cell or head and neck cancer. Overall study results and limits: With doses of 0.1 to 3.0 mg/kg, CD4+ and CD8+ blood T cells had undergone clonal expansion by week 6.

If patients had autoimmune disease history or systemic immunosuppression, they were excluded. The CDR3 spans 15 residues. Trimming removed 6 bases from V and 2 bases from J; junction bases left unmatched: 3. Germline V gives CDR1 MNHNS, CDR2 SASEGT. TCRdb's copy holds only in-frame clones and misses some; the assay was immunoSEQ multiplex PCR. The sample lists about 130,000 clones, approximately 94% occurring once. Worth noting for this clone: Antigen specificity is unknown.

The sequence came from an adult with an advanced solid tumor such as melanoma, head and neck, liver or kidney cancer. Sample: CD4+ or CD8+ T cells sorted from blood, taken in a trial of the OX40 agonist ivuxolimab. V is TRBV6-1 and J is TRBJ1-6; 8 bases are a match to TRBD1. CDR3 sequence reads: CASRTDRAYNSPLHF. As DNA, the CDR3 is TGTGCCAGCAGAACGGACAGGGCCTATAATTCACCCCTCCACTTT.